The TCR beta chain under discussion was sequenced for a study of early T cells in non-severe SARS-CoV-2 infection. Unique molecular identifier tags were affixed to discrete cDNA molecules. Using its own MiXCR run on the 5' RACE reads, TCRdb lists one record per CDR3 protein. The sample holds around 60,000 distinct CDR3 sequences; over 9% are singletons and the top ten take roughly 3%. Study observations and caveats: Matching with VDJdb favored anti-spike CD8 responses (missing private and CD4 specificities).

Comments on this clonotype: Its antigen is unknown.

The V and J ends lost 6 bases and 6 bases respectively, with 15 bases between them. From germline, CDR1 is MNHNY and CDR2 SVGAGI (reference sequence). The CDR3 runs 14 residues. The chain carries TRBV6-6 and TRBJ1-5; D is perhaps TRBD1 (5 bases). Here the sequenced sample was whole blood, taken at baseline. This receptor was taken from an adult who was a healthcare worker with PCR-confirmed SARS-CoV-2 infection or an uninfected control (not recorded which). The CDR3 DNA reads TGTGCCAGCAGAGGGGTTCCCTCCGGTCAGCCCCAGCATTTT. It translates to CASRGVPSGQPQHF.